The next 13 T cell receptor beta chains were all read from a single sample in a study of CD8 T cells in Susac syndrome. The RNA, roughly 0.5 to 1 ug, was put through reverse transcription using random hexamers. A single record per CDR3 protein comes from TCRdb applying MiXCR to the immunoSEQ multiplex PCR reads. The sample shows hundreds of thousands of distinct CDR3 sequences, around 95% of them seen only once. The sequenced sample consisted of CD4+ T cells from PBMCs. These receptors originate from a human donor with multiple sclerosis.

The rearrangement links TRBV28 to TRBJ2-7, with D possibly matching TRBD1 (5 bases). The CDR3 sequence is 12 residues long. V was pared by 4 bases and J by 6 bases, with 10 bases between. CDR1 MDHEN and CDR2 SYDVKM come from the germline V gene. CDR3 sequence reads: CASSSGQSEQYF. For the CDR3, the DNA is TGTGCCAGCAGTTCCGGACAAAGCGAGCAGTACTTC.

The gene calls are TRBV12-3 or TRBV12-4 and TRBJ2-7; the D is unclear. The V end was cut by 2 bases, the J end by 2 bases, with 13 bases between. The CDR3 length is 15 residues. The CDR3 DNA follows: TGTGCCAGCAGTTTAAGCTCTCAGGCCACCTACGAGCAGTACTTC. Protein product: CASSLSSQATYEQYF.

This chain links TRBV7-3 with TRBJ2-1; D call uncertain. The V end was cut by 4 bases, the J end by 9 bases, with 10 bases between. This CDR3 spans 12 amino acids. The germline V gene encodes CDR1 SGHTA and CDR2 FQGTGA. CDR3 residues: CASSSPLSEQFF. In nucleotides, the CDR3 is TGTGCCAGCAGCTCCCCGCTGAGTGAGCAGTTCTTC.

This chain uses TRBV5-6 with TRBJ1-2; perhaps TRBD1 as D (5 bases). CDR1 and CDR2 (germline): SGHDT, YYEEEE. There are 13 residues in the CDR3. The ends were cut back, 0 bases at V and 8 bases at J, with 11 bases in the middle. The CDR3 loop is CASSLGTRVGYTF. The CDR3 DNA sequence: TGTGCCAGCAGCTTGGGGACACGGGTCGGCTACACCTTC.

V and J are TRBV3-1 and TRBJ1-2, with D unclear. Germline V lookup: CDR1 LGHDT, CDR2 YNNKEL (reference sequence). Between the trimmed V and J ends, which lost 5 bases and 4 bases, there was a span of 17 bases. The length of the CDR3 is 15 residues. CDR3 bases: TGTGCCAGCAGCTACACTGGTCCGGCGGCCTATGGCTACACCTTC. Translated: CASSYTGPAAYGYTF.

This rearrangement joins TRBV20-1 to TRBJ2-3; no reliable D call. The CDR3 contains 12 residues. Trimming shortened V by 6 bases and J by 6 bases, and 13 bases separated the two germline ends. The germline V gene encodes CDR1 DFQATT and CDR2 SNEGSKA (reference sequence). CDR3 in amino acids: CSAPTVGDTQYF. The CDR3 nucleotides are TGCAGTGCCCCGACGGTGGGCGATACGCAGTATTTT.

A single count supports this clonotype. The gene calls are TRBV19 and TRBJ1-2; the D is unclear. CDR1 LNHDA and CDR2 SQIVND come from the germline V gene (reference sequence). Trimming stripped 7 bases from V and 4 bases from J, with 22 bases between. This CDR3 has 16 residues. Here the CDR3 DNA reads TGTGCCAGTACTGATTTTGACCACCCTGAATTCTATGGCTACACCTTC. The encoded protein is CASTDFDHPEFYGYTF.

The chain recombines TRBV18 with TRBJ1-1; D is unresolved. Trimming left V 5 bases short and J 0 bases short, with 10 bases between. The CDR3 has 14 amino acids. CDR1 and CDR2 from the germline V gene are KGHSH and LQKENI. The CDR3 loop is CASSREVMNTEAFF. DNA for the CDR3: TGTGCCAGCTCAAGGGAGGTTATGAACACTGAAGCTTTCTTT.

The chain combines TRBV12-5 with TRBJ2-7; 8 bases line up with TRBD1. There are 15 residues in the CDR3. Trimming took 1 base from V and 2 from J; bases not matched to a gene: 4. The germline CDR1 and CDR2 sequences are LGHNT and FRNRAP. CDR3 sequence (DNA): TGTGCTAGTGGTTTGGCCGGGACAGGAACCTACGAGCAGTACTTC. Protein product: CASGLAGTGTYEQYF.

This chain's CDR3 is CASAGQATPSGNTIYF. The CDR3 region has the DNA TGTGCCAGCGCGGGACAGGCAACCCCCTCTGGAAACACCATATATTTT. The chain is built from TRBV7-2 and TRBJ1-3; 8 bases map to TRBD1. With 8 bases clipped from V and 0 bases from J, the junction kept 9 bases outside the gene matches. CDR1 and CDR2 (germline): SGHTA, FQGNSA. The CDR3 totals 16 residues.

This rearrangement joins TRBV27 to TRBJ2-6; possible D gene TRBD1, 5 bases. The CDR3 totals 19 residues. V was clipped by 4 bases and J by 0 bases, with 19 bases between them. CDR1 and CDR2 from the germline V gene are MNHEY and SMNVEV (reference sequence). The CDR3 DNA follows: TGTGCCAGCAGTTCCGGGCTTACAGGTTCCCACTCTGGGGCCAACGTCCTGACTTTC. It yields the protein CASSSGLTGSHSGANVLTF.

The V call is TRBV19, the J call TRBJ1-1; D remains unclear. CDR1 is LNHDA, CDR2 SQIVND, per germline (reference sequence). The CDR3 contains 13 residues. V was clipped by 5 bases and J by 1 base, with 8 bases between them. CDR3 DNA sequence: TGTGCCAGTAGTTTCCAGCAGAACACTGAAGCTTTCTTT. Its translation: CASSFQQNTEAFF.

The rearrangement links TRBV27 to TRBJ2-1, with 13 bases identical to TRBD2. The junction had 5 bases not matched to a gene; V was cut back by 3 bases and J by 6 bases. The V gene's germline CDR1 is MNHEY and CDR2 SMNVEV (reference sequence). The CDR3 runs to 16 residues. DNA for the CDR3: TGTGCCAGCAGTTTGAAGGGACTAGCGGGGTCCAATGAGCAGTTCTTC. Translated: CASSLKGLAGSNEQFF.